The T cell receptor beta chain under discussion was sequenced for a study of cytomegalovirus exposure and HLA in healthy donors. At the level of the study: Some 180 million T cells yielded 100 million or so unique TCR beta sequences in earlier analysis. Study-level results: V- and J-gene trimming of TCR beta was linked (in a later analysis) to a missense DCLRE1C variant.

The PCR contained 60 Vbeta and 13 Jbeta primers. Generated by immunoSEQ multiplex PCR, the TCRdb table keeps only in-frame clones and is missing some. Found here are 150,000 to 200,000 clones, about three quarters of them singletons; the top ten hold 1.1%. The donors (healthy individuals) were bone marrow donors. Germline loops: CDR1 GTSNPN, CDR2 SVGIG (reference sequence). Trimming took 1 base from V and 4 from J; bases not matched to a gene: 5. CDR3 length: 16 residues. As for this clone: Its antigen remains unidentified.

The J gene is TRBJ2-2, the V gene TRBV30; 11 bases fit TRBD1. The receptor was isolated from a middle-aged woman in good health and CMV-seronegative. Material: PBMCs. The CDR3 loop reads CAWSEPGTGGTGELFF. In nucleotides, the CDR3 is TGTGCCTGGAGTGAGCCCGGGACAGGGGGCACCGGGGAGCTGTTTTTT.